The rows below give T cell receptor beta chains drawn from one sample of a study of shared clonotypes between healthy human individuals. Clones were sequenced by immunoSEQ multiplex PCR, and TCRdb holds only the in-frame ones, with some missing. The sample comprises millions of clones, 85% to 95% of which are singletons, and roughly 0.13% rests with the top ten. Specimen: naive CD4+ T cells sorted from blood. The receptors shown here come from a man younger than 30 in good health. Each CDR3 is given with its conserved first and last residue. A D gene is named only where the DNA matches it firmly.

V gene	D gene	CDR3 length	J gene	CDR3 protein	CDR3 DNA
TRBV28	NA	16	TRBJ2-2	CASSYQGFRSPGELFF	TGTGCCAGCAGTTATCAAGGCTTTAGGTCCCCCGGGGAGCTGTTTTTT
TRBV2	TRBD1	12	TRBJ2-7	CASTRDRAGMDF	TGTGCCAGCACTCGGGACAGGGCCGGCATGGACTTC
TRBV7-6	NA	13	TRBJ2-1	CASSFSSYNEQFF	TGTGCCAGCAGCTTCAGTTCCTACAATGAGCAGTTCTTC
TRBV11-3	TRBD2	17	TRBJ2-2	CASSLGPGGPYTGELFF	TGTGCCAGCAGCTTGGGGCCGGGGGGGCCCTACACCGGGGAGCTGTTTTTT
TRBV28	NA	14	TRBJ1-5	CASSLNGENQPQHF	TGTGCCAGCAGTTTAAATGGCGAAAATCAGCCCCAGCATTTT
TRBV18	NA	13	TRBJ1-2	CASSPGQNYGYTF	TGTGCCAGCTCACCAGGACAGAACTATGGCTACACCTTC
TRBV28	TRBD1	14	TRBJ1-2	CASSSRQGNLRYTF	TGTGCCAGCAGTTCCCGACAGGGGAACTTACGCTACACCTTC
TRBV6-4	NA	12	TRBJ2-7	CASSKIRVGQYF	TGTGCCAGCAGTAAAATCAGGGTGGGGCAGTACTTC
TRBV10-3	NA	13	TRBJ2-3	CAISYEATDTQYF	TGTGCCATCAGCTACGAGGCTACAGATACGCAGTATTTT
TRBV18	NA	15	TRBJ1-4	CASSPERAAAEKLFF	TGTGCCAGCTCACCAGAACGGGCCGCCGCTGAAAAACTGTTTTTT
TRBV5-1	TRBD1	15	TRBJ2-7	CASSLGTGYSYEQYF	TGCGCCAGCAGCTTGGGGACAGGATACTCCTACGAGCAGTACTTC
TRBV7-8	TRBD1	14	TRBJ1-6	CASSTKDRNSPLHF	TGTGCCAGCAGCACCAAGGACAGGAATTCACCCCTCCACTTT
TRBV28	NA	13	TRBJ2-7	CASKKDWAHEQYF	TGTGCCAGCAAAAAGGACTGGGCCCACGAGCAGTACTTC
TRBV7-2	TRBD1	15	TRBJ1-2	CASSSRTGANYGYTF	TGTGCCAGCAGTTCCCGGACAGGAGCTAACTATGGCTACACCTTC
TRBV5-1	TRBD2	16	TRBJ2-3	CASSKAASGGKDTQYF	TGCGCCAGCAGCAAGGCAGCTAGCGGGGGGAAAGATACGCAGTATTTT
TRBV7-9	TRBD1	17	TRBJ2-1	CASSSTDRGEWSNEQFF	TGTGCCAGCAGCTCAACGGACAGGGGGGAATGGAGCAATGAGCAGTTCTTC
TRBV5-4	NA	13	TRBJ1-4	CASSLAGFEKLFF	TGTGCCAGCAGCTTGGCCGGGTTTGAAAAACTGTTTTTT
TRBV5-6	TRBD2	16	TRBJ2-3	CASSLGLAGSTDTQYF	TGTGCCAGCAGCTTGGGGCTAGCGGGGAGCACAGATACGCAGTATTTT